The clone carrying this T cell receptor beta chain occurred once. Its antigen remains unidentified. From germline, CDR1 is SGHRS and CDR2 YFSETQ. This CDR3 has 13 amino acids. The germline V and J ends were trimmed by 6 bases and 1 base, with 7 bases remaining between them. This record comes from a study of T cell responses to AZD1222 COVID-19 vaccine. Study-wide points: AZD1222 recipients seropositive at baseline numbered only 6 or 7. Recipients of two AZD1222 doses showed rising Spike-specific TCR breadth and depth. Among the donors, most were white British and more were female, and clonal diversity was possibly underestimated. The reported proportion of spike-specific TCRs targeting unmutated variant regions was nearly half.

Here immunoSEQ multiplex PCR was the method, and the copy in TCRdb shows in-frame clones only, minus some. The sample carries 180,000 or so clones, approximately 90% recorded once. The specimen was peripheral blood, collected 28 days after the second AZD1222 dose. The clonotype originates from an adult who received the AZD1222 COVID-19 vaccine. This chain uses TRBV5-1 with TRBJ2-2; no clear D. The CDR3 protein is CASTPENTGELFF. The CDR3 nucleotides are TGCGCCAGCACCCCAGAGAACACCGGGGAGCTGTTTTTT.